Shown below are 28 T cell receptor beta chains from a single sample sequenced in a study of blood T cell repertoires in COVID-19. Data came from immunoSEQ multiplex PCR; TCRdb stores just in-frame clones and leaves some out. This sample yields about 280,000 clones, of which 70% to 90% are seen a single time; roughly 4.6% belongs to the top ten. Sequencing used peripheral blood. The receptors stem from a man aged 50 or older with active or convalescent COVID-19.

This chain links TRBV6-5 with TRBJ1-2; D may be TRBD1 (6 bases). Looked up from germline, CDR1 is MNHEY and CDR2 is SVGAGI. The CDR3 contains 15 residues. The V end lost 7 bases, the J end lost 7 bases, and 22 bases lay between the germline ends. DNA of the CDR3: TGTGCCAGCACACGGGACACACTCCTTGGCGGTGGCTACACCTTC. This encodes CASTRDTLLGGGYTF.

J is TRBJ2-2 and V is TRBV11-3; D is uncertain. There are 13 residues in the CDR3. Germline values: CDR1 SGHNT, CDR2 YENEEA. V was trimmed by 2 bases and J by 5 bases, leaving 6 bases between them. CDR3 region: CASSLIQTGELFF. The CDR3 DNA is TGTGCCAGCAGCTTAATCCAAACCGGGGAGCTGTTTTTT.

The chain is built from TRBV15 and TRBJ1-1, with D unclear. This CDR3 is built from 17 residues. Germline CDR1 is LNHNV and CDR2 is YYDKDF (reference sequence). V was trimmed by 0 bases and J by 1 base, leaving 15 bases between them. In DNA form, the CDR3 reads TGTGCCACCAGCAGAGAGATGGTTACGGGAAGGAACACTGAAGCTTTCTTT. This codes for CATSREMVTGRNTEAFF.

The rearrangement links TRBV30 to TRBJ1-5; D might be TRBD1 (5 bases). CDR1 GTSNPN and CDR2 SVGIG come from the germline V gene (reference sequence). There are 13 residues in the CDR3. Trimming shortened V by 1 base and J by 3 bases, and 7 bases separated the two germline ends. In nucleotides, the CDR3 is TGTGCCTGGAGTGAGGGACTCAATCAGCCCCAGCATTTT. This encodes CAWSEGLNQPQHF.

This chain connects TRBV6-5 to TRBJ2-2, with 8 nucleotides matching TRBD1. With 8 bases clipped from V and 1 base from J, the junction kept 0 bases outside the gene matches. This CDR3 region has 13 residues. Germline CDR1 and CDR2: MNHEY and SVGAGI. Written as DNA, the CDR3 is TGTGCCAGCGGGACAGGGAACACCGGGGAGCTGTTTTTT. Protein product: CASGTGNTGELFF.

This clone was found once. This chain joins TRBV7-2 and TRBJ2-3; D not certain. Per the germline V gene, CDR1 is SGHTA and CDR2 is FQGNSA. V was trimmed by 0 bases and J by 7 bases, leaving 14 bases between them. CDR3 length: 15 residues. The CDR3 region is CASSLAASGTYTQYF. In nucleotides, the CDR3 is TGTGCCAGCAGCTTAGCGGCTAGTGGAACCTATACGCAGTATTTT.

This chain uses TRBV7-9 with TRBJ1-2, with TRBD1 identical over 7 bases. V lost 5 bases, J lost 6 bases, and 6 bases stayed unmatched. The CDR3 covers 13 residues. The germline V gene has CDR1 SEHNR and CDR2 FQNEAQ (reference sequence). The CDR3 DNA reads TGTGCCAGCAGCGCGTCAGGGACAGATGGCTACACCTTC. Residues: CASSASGTDGYTF.

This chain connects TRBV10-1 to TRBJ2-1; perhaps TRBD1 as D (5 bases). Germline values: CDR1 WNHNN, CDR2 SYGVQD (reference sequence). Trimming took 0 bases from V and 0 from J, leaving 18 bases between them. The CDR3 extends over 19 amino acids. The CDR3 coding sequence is TGCGCCAGCAGTGAGTCGGGGCCCTCGGTGCGGACCTCCTACAATGAGCAGTTCTTC. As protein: CASSESGPSVRTSYNEQFF.

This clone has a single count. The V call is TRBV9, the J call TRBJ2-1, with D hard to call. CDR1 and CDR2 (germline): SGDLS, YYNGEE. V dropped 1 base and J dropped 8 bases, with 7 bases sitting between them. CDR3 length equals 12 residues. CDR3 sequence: CASSVTLDEQFF. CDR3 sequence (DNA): TGTGCCAGCAGCGTAACCCTAGATGAGCAGTTCTTC.

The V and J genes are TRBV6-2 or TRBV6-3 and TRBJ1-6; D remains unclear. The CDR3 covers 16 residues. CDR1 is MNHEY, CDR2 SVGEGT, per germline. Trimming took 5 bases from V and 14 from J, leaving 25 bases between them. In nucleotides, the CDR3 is TGTGCCAGCAGTCCCTGGACGAGGGCTGGTTCTTCGTCCCTCCACTTT. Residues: CASSPWTRAGSSSLHF.

In DNA, the CDR3 is TGTGCCAGCATGCCGTTGGCGGGCTCATCCTACAATGAGCAGTTCTTC. Its translation: CASMPLAGSSYNEQFF. V and J are TRBV28 and TRBJ2-1, with a weak D call TRBD2 (5 bases). CDR3 size: 16 residues. Trimming removed 7 bases from V and 1 base from J, with 17 bases in between. The germline gives CDR1 MDHEN, CDR2 SYDVKM. Full variable domain (outside the CDR3, taken from reference TRBV28 and TRBJ2-1): DVKVTQSSRYLVKRTGEKVFLECVQDMDHENMFWYRQDPGLGLRLIYFSYDVKMKEKGDIPEGYSVSREKKERFSLILESASTNQTSMYLCASMPLAGSSYNEQFFGPGTRLTVL.

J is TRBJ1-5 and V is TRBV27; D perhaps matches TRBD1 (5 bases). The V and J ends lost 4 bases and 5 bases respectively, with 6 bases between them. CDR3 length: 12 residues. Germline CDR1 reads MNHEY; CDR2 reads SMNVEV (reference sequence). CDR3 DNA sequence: TGTGCCAGCAGTTCGGGGGATCAGCCCCAGCATTTT. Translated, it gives CASSSGDQPQHF.

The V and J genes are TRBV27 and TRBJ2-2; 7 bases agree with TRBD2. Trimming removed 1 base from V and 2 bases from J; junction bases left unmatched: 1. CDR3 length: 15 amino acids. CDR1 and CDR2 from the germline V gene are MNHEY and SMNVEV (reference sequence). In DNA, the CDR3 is TGTGCCAGCAGTTTATGGGGGGGAAACACCGGGGAGCTGTTTTTT. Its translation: CASSLWGGNTGELFF.

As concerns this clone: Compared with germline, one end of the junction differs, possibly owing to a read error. The CDR3 nucleotides read TGCGCAGGAGGGTCCCCAGATACGCAGTATTTT. The encoded protein is CAGGSPDTQYF. This chain links TRBV10-3 with TRBJ2-3, with D perhaps matching TRBD2 (6 bases). The germline V gene encodes CDR1 ENHRY and CDR2 SYGVKD. The CDR3 contains 11 residues.

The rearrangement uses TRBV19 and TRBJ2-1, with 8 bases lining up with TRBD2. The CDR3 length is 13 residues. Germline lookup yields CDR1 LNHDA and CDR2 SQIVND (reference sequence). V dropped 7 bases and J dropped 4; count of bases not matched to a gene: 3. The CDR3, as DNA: TGTGCCAGTACACGGGAGGGATACAATGAGCAGTTCTTC. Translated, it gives CASTREGYNEQFF.

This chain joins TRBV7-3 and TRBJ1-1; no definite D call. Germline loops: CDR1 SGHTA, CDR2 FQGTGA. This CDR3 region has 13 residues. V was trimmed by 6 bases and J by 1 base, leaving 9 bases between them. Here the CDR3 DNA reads TGTGCCAGCAGTCCAGGAACGAACACTGAAGCTTTCTTT. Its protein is CASSPGTNTEAFF.

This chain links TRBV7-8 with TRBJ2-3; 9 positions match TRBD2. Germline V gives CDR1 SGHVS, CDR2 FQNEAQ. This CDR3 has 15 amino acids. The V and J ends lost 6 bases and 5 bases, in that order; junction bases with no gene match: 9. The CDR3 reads CASSDGGSGGDTQYF. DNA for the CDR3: TGTGCCAGCAGTGACGGGGGTAGCGGGGGAGATACGCAGTATTTT.

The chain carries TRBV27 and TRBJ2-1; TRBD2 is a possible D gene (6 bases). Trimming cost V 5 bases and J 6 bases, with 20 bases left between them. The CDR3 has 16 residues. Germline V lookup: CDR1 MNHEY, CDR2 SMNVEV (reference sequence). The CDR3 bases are TGTGCCAGCAGTCTACTTCCGGGACTTGCGACCAATGAGCAGTTCTTC. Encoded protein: CASSLLPGLATNEQFF.

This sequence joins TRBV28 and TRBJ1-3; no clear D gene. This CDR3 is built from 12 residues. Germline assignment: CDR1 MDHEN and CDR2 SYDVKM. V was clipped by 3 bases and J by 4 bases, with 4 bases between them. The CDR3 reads CASSFGGNTIYF. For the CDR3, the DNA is TGTGCCAGCAGTTTCGGGGGAAACACCATATATTTT.

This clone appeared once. As DNA, the CDR3 is TGTGCCAGCAGTTATACAGCGGGAGGTGTCTACGAGCAGTACTTC. Translation: CASSYTAGGVYEQYF. This chain joins TRBV6-6 and TRBJ2-7; 9 bases match TRBD2. CDR1 MNHNY and CDR2 SVGAGI come from the germline V gene (reference sequence). With V trimmed by 3 bases and J by 3 bases, 6 bases remained unmatched. The length of the CDR3 is 15 residues.

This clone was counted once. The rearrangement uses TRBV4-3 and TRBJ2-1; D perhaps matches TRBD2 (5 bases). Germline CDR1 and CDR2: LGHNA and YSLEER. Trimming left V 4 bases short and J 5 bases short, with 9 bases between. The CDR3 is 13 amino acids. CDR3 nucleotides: TGCGCCAGCAGCCTCGAGGGCCACAATGAGCAGTTCTTC. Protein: CASSLEGHNEQFF.

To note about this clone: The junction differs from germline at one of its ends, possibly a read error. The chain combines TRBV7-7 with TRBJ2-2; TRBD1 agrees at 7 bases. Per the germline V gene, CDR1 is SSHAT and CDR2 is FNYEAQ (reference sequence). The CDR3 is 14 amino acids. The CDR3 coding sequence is TGTGCTAGCAGCCCCCGGGACAGTGCCGGGGAGCTGTTTTTT. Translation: CASSPRDSAGELFF.

This CDR3 is CASSLGQGAEGYTF. The CDR3 DNA follows: TGTGCCAGCAGCTTAGGACAGGGGGCAGAGGGCTACACCTTC. The rearrangement joins TRBV7-2 to TRBJ1-2, with 10 positions matching TRBD1. The CDR3 runs to 14 residues. V shed 1 base and J 8 bases; nucleotides not matched to a gene: 4. Per germline, CDR1 SGHTA and CDR2 FQGNSA.

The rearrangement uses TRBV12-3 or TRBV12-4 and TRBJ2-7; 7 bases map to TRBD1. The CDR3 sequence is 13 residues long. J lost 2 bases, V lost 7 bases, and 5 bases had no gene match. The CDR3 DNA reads TGTGCCAGCAATCGCCAGGGGGCCTACGAGCAGTACTTC. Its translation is CASNRQGAYEQYF.

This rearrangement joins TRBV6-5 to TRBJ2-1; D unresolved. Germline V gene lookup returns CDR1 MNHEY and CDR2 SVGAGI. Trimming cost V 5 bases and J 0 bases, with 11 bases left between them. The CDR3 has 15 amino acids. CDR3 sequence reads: CASSQEGSSYNEQFF. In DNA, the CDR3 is TGTGCCAGCAGTCAGGAAGGTAGCTCCTACAATGAGCAGTTCTTC.

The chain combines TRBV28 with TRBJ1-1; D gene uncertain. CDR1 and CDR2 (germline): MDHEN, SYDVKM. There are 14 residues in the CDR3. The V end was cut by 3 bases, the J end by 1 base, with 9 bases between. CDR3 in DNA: TGTGCCAGCAGTTTCATCAGGAAGAACACTGAAGCTTTCTTT. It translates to CASSFIRKNTEAFF.

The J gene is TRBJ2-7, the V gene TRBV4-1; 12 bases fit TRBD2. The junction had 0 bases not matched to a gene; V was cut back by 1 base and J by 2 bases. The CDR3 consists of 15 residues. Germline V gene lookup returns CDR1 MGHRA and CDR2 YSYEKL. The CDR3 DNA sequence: TGCGCCAGCAGCCAAGGGACTAGCGGGACCTACGAGCAGTACTTC. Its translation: CASSQGTSGTYEQYF.

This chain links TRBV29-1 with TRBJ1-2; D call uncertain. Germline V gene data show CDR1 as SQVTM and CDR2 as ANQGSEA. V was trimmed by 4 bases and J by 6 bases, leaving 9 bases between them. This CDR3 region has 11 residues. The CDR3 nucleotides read TGCAGCGTTGTTCTGGGCAATGGCTACACCTTC. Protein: CSVVLGNGYTF.